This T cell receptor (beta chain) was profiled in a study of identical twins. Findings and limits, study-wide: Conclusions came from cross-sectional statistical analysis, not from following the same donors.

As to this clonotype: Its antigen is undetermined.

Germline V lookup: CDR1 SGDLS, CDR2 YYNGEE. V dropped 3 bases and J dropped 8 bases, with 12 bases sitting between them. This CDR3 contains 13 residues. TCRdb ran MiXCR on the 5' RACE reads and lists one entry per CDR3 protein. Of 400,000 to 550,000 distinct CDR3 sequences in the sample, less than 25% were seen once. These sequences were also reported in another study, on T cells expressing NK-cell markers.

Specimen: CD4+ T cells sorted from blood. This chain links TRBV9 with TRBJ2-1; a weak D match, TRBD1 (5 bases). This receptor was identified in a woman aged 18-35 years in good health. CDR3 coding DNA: TGTGCCAGCAGCGGCGTGTGGGGCCATGAGCAGTTCTTC. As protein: CASSGVWGHEQFF.